This T cell receptor (beta chain) stems from a study of identical twins. A universal primer site arose from template switching, and cDNA bore unique molecular identifiers. TCRdb passed the 5' RACE reads through MiXCR, listing each CDR3 protein once. The data show 750,000 to 950,000 distinct CDR3 sequences, about 12% seen once. This clonotype showed up just a few times. This CDR3 comprises 10 residues. CDR1 and CDR2 from the germline V gene are MNHEY and SVGEGT. Trimming stripped 6 bases from V and 8 bases from J, with 7 bases between. These records were also assigned to another study, of yellow fever vaccine responses in identical twins.

V usage is TRBV6-2 or TRBV6-3 and J usage is TRBJ1-2, with D unclear. This TCR derives from a woman under 30 in good health. Sample: PBMCs. The CDR3 here is CASRDFGYTF. CDR3 nucleotide sequence: TGTGCCAGCAGGGATTTCGGCTACACCTTC.